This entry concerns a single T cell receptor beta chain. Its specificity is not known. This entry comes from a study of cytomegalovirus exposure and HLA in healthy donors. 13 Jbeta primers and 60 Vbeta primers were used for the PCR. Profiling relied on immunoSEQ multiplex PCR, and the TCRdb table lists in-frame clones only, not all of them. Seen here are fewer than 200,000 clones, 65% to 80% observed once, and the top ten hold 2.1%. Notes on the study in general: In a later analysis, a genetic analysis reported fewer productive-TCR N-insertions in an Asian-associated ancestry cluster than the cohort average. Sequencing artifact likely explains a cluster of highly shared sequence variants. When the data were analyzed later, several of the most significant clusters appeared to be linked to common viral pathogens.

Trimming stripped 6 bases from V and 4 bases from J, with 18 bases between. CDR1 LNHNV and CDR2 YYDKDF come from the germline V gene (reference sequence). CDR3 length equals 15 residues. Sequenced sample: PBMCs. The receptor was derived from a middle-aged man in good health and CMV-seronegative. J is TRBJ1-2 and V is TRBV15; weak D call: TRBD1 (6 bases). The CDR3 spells CATSEASLGGYGYTF. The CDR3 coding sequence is TGTGCCACCAGTGAGGCAAGTTTAGGGGGCTATGGCTACACCTTC.